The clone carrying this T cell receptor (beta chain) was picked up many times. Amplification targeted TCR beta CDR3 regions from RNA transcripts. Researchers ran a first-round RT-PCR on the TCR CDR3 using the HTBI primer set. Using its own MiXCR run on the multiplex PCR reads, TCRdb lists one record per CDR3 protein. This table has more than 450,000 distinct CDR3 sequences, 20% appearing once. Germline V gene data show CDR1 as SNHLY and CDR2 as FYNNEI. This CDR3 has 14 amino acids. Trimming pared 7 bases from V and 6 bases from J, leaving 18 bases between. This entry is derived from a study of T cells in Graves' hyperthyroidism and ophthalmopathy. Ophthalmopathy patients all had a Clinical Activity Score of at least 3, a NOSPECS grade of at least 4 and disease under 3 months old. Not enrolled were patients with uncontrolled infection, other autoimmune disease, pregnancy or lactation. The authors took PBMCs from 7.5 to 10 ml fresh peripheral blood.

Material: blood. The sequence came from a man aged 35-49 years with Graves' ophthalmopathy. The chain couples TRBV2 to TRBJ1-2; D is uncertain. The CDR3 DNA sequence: TGTGCCAGCACCAGAAGGGATAGGGTGGATGGCTACACCTTC. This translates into CASTRRDRVDGYTF.